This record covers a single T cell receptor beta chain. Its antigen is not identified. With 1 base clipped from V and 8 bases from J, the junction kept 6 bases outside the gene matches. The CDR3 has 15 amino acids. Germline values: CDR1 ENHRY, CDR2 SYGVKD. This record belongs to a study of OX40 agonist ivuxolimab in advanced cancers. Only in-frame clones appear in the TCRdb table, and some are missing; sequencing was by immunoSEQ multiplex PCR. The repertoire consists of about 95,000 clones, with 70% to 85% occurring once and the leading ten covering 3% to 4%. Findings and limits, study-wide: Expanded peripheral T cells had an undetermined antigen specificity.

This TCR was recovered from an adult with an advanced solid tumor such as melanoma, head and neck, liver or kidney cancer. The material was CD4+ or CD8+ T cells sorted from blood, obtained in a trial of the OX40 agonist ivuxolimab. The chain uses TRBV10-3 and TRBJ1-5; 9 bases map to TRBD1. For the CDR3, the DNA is TGTGCCATCAGTGAGTTGGGACAGGGAGAGGAGCCCCAGCATTTT. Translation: CAISELGQGEEPQHF.